This T cell receptor beta chain was profiled in a study of T cells in Graves' hyperthyroidism and ophthalmopathy. Using RNA transcripts as the source, TCR beta CDR3 regions were amplified. Initially, a first-round RT-PCR of the TCR CDR3 employed the HTBI primer set. One entry per CDR3 protein, called by TCRdb with MiXCR from the multiplex PCR reads. The data show roughly 420,000 distinct CDR3 sequences, 15% to 19% seen once. Exclusions: uncontrolled infection, other autoimmune disease, pregnancy, lactation. Used for diagnoses were clinical symptoms, serum thyroxine and TRAb, thyroid ultrasound and orbital computed tomography. Fresh peripheral blood, 9.5 to 10 ml of it, supplied the PBMCs. Study-wide points: Ophthalmopathy cases were set apart from stable hyperthyroidism by a 13 V-J model.

This clonotype was counted a few times. What it binds is unknown. The sequence came from a woman aged 18-29 years with Graves' hyperthyroidism. The sample consisted of blood.

The CDR3 loop is CASSITEAYEQYF. CDR3 sequence (DNA): TGTGCCAGTAGTATTACAGAGGCCTACGAGCAGTACTTC. This chain uses TRBV19 with TRBJ2-7; D call uncertain. CDR1 and CDR2 from the germline V gene are LNHDA and SQIVND (reference sequence). CDR3 length equals 13 residues. V was clipped by 3 bases and J by 2 bases, with 8 bases between them.